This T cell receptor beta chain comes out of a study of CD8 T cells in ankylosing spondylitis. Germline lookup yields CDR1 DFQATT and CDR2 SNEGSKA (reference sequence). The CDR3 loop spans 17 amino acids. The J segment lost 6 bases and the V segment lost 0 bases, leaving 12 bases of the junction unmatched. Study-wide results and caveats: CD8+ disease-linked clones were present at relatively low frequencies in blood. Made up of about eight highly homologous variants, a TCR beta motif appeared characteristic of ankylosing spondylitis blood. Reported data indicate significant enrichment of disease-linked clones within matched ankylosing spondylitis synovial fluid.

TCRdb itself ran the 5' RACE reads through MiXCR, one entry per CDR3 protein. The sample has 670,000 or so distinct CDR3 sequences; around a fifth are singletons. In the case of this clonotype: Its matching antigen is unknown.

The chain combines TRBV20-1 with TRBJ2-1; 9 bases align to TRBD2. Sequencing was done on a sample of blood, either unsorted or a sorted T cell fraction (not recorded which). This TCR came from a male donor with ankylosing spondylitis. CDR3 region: CSARDRGPRRGGNEQFF. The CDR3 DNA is TGCAGTGCTAGAGATCGGGGGCCCAGGCGGGGGGGCAATGAGCAGTTCTTC.